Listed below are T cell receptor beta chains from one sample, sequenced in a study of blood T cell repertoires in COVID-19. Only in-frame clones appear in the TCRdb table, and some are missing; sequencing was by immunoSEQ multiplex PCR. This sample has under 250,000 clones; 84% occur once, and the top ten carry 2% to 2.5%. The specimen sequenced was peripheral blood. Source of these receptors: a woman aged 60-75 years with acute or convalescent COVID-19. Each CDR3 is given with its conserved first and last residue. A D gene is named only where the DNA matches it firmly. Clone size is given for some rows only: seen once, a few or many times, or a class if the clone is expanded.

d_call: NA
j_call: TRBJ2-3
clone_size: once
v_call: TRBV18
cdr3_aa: CASSRKATDTQYF
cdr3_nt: TGTGCCAGCTCACGCAAAGCCACAGATACGCAGTATTTT

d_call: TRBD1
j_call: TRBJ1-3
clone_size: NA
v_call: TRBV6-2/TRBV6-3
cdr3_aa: CASSLFSTGGNTIYF
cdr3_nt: TGTGCCAGCAGTCTCTTCTCGACAGGGGGAAACACCATATATTTT

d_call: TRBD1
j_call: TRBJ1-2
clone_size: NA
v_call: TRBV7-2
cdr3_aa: CASSGTGGYGYTF
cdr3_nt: TGTGCCAGCAGCGGGACAGGGGGATATGGCTACACCTTC

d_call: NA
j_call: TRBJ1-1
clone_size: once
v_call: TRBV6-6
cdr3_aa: CASSQPGQPRGTEAFF
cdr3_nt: TGTGCCAGCAGTCAGCCAGGACAGCCGAGGGGCACTGAAGCTTTCTTT

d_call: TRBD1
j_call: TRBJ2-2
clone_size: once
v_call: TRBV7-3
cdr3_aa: CASSAQGGNTGELFF
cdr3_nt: TGTGCCAGCAGCGCACAGGGGGGGAACACCGGGGAGCTGTTTTTT

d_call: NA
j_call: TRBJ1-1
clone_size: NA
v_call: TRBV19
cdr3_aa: CASSIVGGMGTEAFF
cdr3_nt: TGTGCCAGTAGTATAGTTGGGGGCATGGGCACTGAAGCTTTCTTT

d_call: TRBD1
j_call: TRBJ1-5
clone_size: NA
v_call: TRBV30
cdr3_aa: CAWSPKDRGRDQPQHF
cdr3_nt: TGTGCCTGGAGTCCCAAAGACAGGGGCCGGGATCAGCCCCAGCATTTT

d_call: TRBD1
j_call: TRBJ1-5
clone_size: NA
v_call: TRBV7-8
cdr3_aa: CASSTLTGLQDQPQHF
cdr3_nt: TGTGCCAGCAGCACCCTGACAGGGTTGCAGGATCAGCCCCAGCATTTT

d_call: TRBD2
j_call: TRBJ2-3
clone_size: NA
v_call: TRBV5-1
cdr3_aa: CASSLRLAESDTQYF
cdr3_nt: TGCGCCAGCAGCTTGAGGCTAGCGGAGTCTGATACGCAGTATTTT

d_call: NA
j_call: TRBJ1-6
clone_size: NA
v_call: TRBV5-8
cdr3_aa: CASSRQYGFSPLHF
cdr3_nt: TGTGCCAGCAGTAGACAGTATGGCTTTTCACCCCTCCACTTT

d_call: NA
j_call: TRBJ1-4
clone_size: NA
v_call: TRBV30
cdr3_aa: CAWTGTSYEKLFF
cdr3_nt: TGTGCCTGGACCGGGACAAGTTATGAAAAACTGTTTTTT

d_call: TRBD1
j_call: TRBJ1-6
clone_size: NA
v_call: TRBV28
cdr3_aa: CASRSQTGSSYNSPLHF
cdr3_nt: TGTGCCAGCAGAAGCCAGACAGGGAGCTCCTATAATTCACCCCTCCACTTT

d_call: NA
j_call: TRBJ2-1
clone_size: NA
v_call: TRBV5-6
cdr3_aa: CASSDYSTSGHYNEQFF
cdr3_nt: TGTGCCAGCAGCGATTATTCGACTAGTGGACACTACAATGAGCAGTTCTTC

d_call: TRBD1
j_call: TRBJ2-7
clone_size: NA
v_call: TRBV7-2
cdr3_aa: CASSLAGQGASYEQYF
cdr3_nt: TGTGCCAGCAGCTTGGCCGGACAGGGGGCAAGCTACGAGCAGTACTTC

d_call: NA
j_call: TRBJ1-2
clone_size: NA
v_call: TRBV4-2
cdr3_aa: CASSPQDSSAYGYTF
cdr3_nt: TGTGCCAGCAGCCCGCAAGACAGTTCTGCCTATGGCTACACCTTC

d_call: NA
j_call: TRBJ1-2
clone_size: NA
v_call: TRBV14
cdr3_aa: CASSAQGDYGYTF
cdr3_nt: TGTGCCAGCAGTGCGCAGGGCGACTATGGCTACACCTTC

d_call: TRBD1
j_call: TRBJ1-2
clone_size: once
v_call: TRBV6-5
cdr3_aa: CASSYSIQGANGYTF
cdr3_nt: TGTGCCAGCAGTTACTCGATACAGGGGGCGAATGGCTACACCTTC

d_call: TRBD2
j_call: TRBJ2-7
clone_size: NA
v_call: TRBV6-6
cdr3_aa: CASSPGLAGKVTYEQYF
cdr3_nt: TGTGCCAGCAGTCCTGGACTAGCGGGGAAGGTAACCTACGAGCAGTACTTC

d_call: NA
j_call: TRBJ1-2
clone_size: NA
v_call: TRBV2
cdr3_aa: CASSYRGADGYTF
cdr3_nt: TGTGCCAGCAGTTATCGGGGGGCGGATGGCTACACCTTC

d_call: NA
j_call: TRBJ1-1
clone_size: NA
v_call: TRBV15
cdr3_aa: CATSRPAGATVAEAFF
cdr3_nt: TGTGCCACCAGCAGGCCCGCTGGGGCAACAGTTGCTGAAGCTTTCTTT

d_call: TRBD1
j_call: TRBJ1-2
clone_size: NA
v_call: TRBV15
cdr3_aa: CATSVRDRAGRYGYTF
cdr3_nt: TGTGCCACCAGCGTACGGGACAGGGCCGGGCGCTATGGCTACACCTTC

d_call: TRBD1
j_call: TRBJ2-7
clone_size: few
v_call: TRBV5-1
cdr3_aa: CASSLAPRDSLYEQYF
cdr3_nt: TGCGCCAGCAGCTTGGCTCCCCGGGACAGCCTCTACGAGCAGTACTTC

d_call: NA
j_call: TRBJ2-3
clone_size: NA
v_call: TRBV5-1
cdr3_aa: CASSSQAVRWDTQYF
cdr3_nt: TGCGCCAGCAGCTCCCAGGCCGTTCGCTGGGATACGCAGTATTTT

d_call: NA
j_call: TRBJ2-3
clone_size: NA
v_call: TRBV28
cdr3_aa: CASSFSPRGLTTDTQYF
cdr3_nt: TGTGCCAGCAGTTTTAGCCCAAGGGGACTCACCACAGATACGCAGTATTTT